This T cell receptor beta chain stems from a study of blood T cell repertoires in COVID-19. Study information: Sample material is recorded as cDNA or gDNA derived from T cells, B-cell-depleted T cells, or PBMCs.

In the original processing: Amplification of reference gene primers was used by the study to estimate nucleated cell counts. TCRdb's table, derived via immunoSEQ multiplex PCR, lists solely in-frame clones and lacks some. That table gives V, J and clone size, and the DNA gave D and trimming. The sample shows just over 250,000 clones, about 88% of them seen only once. Recruitment covered about 26 US areas and drew participants whose ages spanned 18 to 89 years. Membership in each cohort depended on participant-reported clinical history. Germline V CDR1 and CDR2: MDHEN, SYDVKM. This CDR3 is 15 amino acids long. Trimming removed 5 bases from V and 9 bases from J, with 17 bases in between.

The sequenced sample was PBMCs or T cells enriched from blood (not recorded which). The chain couples TRBV28 to TRBJ1-6; D uncertain. The clonotype originates from a man in his thirties or forties with acute COVID-19. CDR3 loop: CASSTSYGGGSPLHF. In DNA, the CDR3 is TGTGCCAGCAGTACGTCCTACGGCGGAGGTTCACCCCTCCACTTT.